The 20 T cell receptor beta chains below were found in one sample sequenced in a study of beta chain features in type 1 diabetes. The antigens for these receptors are not known. General study points: Shorter TCRB CDR3s, moderately but significantly so, marked every one of the four CD4+ subsets in Type 1 diabetes patients.

Every bit of the isolated RNA underwent reverse transcription, so sequencing read expressed TCRB transcripts. TCRdb keeps only in-frame clones here, not all; method: immunoSEQ multiplex PCR. The table includes about 150,000 clones, roughly 9% detected once. Specimen: central memory CD4+ T cells from blood. These receptor sequences come from a woman in her twenties or thirties with type 1 diabetes.

This rearrangement joins TRBV19 to TRBJ2-7, with 7 positions matching TRBD2. CDR1 is LNHDA, CDR2 SQIVND, per germline (reference sequence). V lost 4 bases, J lost 2 bases, and 8 bases stayed unmatched. The CDR3 spans 15 residues. The DNA for the CDR3 is TGTGCCAGTAGTACCAGCCGCGGGAGTACCTACGAGCAGTACTTC. Its translation: CASSTSRGSTYEQYF.

This clone was picked up a small number of times. The chain joins TRBV5-1 to TRBJ2-3, with TRBD2 matching 7 bases. The V gene end was trimmed by 0 bases and the J gene end by 7 bases; junction bases not matched to a gene: 17. The CDR3 runs 18 residues. Per the germline V gene, CDR1 is SGHRS and CDR2 is YFSETQ. CDR3 coding DNA: TGCGCCAGCAGCTTGGAGGGCCCGACTAGCCGCTCTATGAATACGCAGTATTTT. This codes for CASSLEGPTSRSMNTQYF.

This clone showed up many times. This chain uses TRBV7-3 with TRBJ1-2, with 10 bases identical to TRBD1. The trim removed 6 bases at V and 6 bases at J, leaving 4 bases unmatched. This CDR3 has 13 amino acids. In germline, CDR1 is SGHTA, CDR2 FQGTGA. CDR3 sequence (DNA): TGTGCCAGCAGGGCCGGGACAGGGGATGGCTACACCTTC. Translation: CASRAGTGDGYTF.

The chain recombines TRBV7-2 with TRBJ2-7, with 14 bases matching TRBD2. Per germline, CDR1 SGHTA and CDR2 FQGNSA. This CDR3 comprises 19 residues. Trimming cost V 4 bases and J 2 bases; bases outside gene matches: 13. The CDR3 nucleotides are TGTGCCAGCAGCTCCCCGCTGGGACTAGCGGGAGCTTCCCCCTACGAGCAGTACTTC. This encodes CASSSPLGLAGASPYEQYF. The full variable domain, completed using reference TRBV7-2 and TRBJ2-7, is GAGVSQSPSNKVTEKGKDVELRCDPISGHTALYWYRQSLGQGLEFLIYFQGNSAPDKSGLPSDRFSAERTGGSVSTLTIQRTQQEDSAVYLCASSSPLGLAGASPYEQYFGPGTRLTVT.

J is TRBJ1-2 and V is TRBV7-2, with 7 bases matching TRBD1. CDR3 size: 13 residues. Germline V gene sequence: CDR1 SGHTA, CDR2 FQGNSA. V shed 3 bases and J 3 bases; nucleotides not matched to a gene: 1. DNA of the CDR3: TGTGCCAGCAGCTTCGGGACAGACTATGGCTACACCTTC. Translated, it gives CASSFGTDYGYTF.

This chain connects TRBV2 to TRBJ2-2; D is unresolved. In germline, CDR1 is SNHLY, CDR2 FYNNEI. V was clipped by 7 bases and J by 4 bases, with 13 bases between them. This CDR3 is built from 14 residues. CDR3 sequence (DNA): TGTGCCAGCAAGTTCTCAGCGCCCACCGGGGAGCTGTTTTTT. The encoded protein is CASKFSAPTGELFF.

The chain uses TRBV7-9 and TRBJ2-3, with D perhaps matching TRBD1 (6 bases). Trimming removed 1 base at V and 4 bases at J, with 9 bases between. Germline V gene data show CDR1 as SEHNR and CDR2 as FQNEAQ (reference sequence). CDR3 length equals 14 residues. DNA of the CDR3: TGTGCCAGCAGCTTAGATACAGGGCCAGATACGCAGTATTTT. This codes for CASSLDTGPDTQYF.

This clone was detected a few times. The chain carries TRBV6-5 and TRBJ2-7; weak D call: TRBD1 (6 bases). Germline CDR1 is MNHEY and CDR2 is SVGAGI. The CDR3 runs to 14 residues. Trimming pared 2 bases from V and 6 bases from J, leaving 14 bases between. The CDR3 loop reads CASSYRDTGIEQYF. The CDR3, as DNA: TGTGCCAGCAGTTACCGGGACACTGGGATCGAGCAGTACTTC.

This clone was observed a handful of times. This chain connects TRBV18 to TRBJ2-3; 8 bases fit TRBD2. The ends lost 1 base at V and 1 base at J; junction bases unmatched: 1. Germline loops: CDR1 KGHSH, CDR2 LQKENI. The CDR3 covers 15 residues. The CDR3 DNA follows: TGTGCCAGCTCACCACTTAGCGGGGGCACAGATACGCAGTATTTT. Its translation: CASSPLSGGTDTQYF.

This clone was seen more than once but under ten times. This chain connects TRBV29-1 to TRBJ1-1, with TRBD1 matching 8 bases. This CDR3 is 15 amino acids long. Unmatched junction bases numbered 9, after V lost 1 base and J lost 5 bases. Germline values: CDR1 SQVTM, CDR2 ANQGSEA. CDR3 region: CSVEGSQGAVTEAFF. The CDR3 region has the DNA TGCAGCGTTGAAGGTTCGCAGGGGGCGGTTACTGAAGCTTTCTTT.

This clone was seen a few times. CDR3 protein: CASSLDFSDEQYF. The CDR3 nucleotides are TGTGCCAGCAGTTTGGACTTCAGCGACGAGCAGTACTTC. V gene TRBV28 combines with J gene TRBJ2-7, with a possible D match to TRBD2 (5 bases). This CDR3 spans 13 amino acids. Germline V gene sequence: CDR1 MDHEN, CDR2 SYDVKM. V lost 3 bases and J lost 5, with 11 bases in between. The whole variable domain, filled in from reference TRBV28 and TRBJ2-7, reads DVKVTQSSRYLVKRTGEKVFLECVQDMDHENMFWYRQDPGLGLRLIYFSYDVKMKEKGDIPEGYSVSREKKERFSLILESASTNQTSMYLCASSLDFSDEQYFGPGTRLTVT.

This clone was observed a few times. The V and J genes are TRBV5-5 and TRBJ2-3, with a weak D call TRBD2 (6 bases). Trimming left V 4 bases short and J 0 bases short, with 18 bases between. Germline V gives CDR1 SGHKS, CDR2 YYEKEE (reference sequence). The CDR3 has 17 amino acids. In nucleotides, the CDR3 is TGTGCCAGCAGCGGCGTTGGGACTGGGCCTAGCACAGATACGCAGTATTTT. Its translation: CASSGVGTGPSTDTQYF.

The chain carries TRBV6-5 and TRBJ1-4; 9 nucleotides line up with TRBD1. CDR3 length: 14 amino acids. With 6 bases clipped from V and 8 bases from J, the junction kept 7 bases outside the gene matches. Germline V gene sequence: CDR1 MNHEY, CDR2 SVGAGI. The CDR3 here is CASRQQGAGEKLFF. CDR3 nucleotides: TGTGCCAGCAGACAACAGGGGGCGGGAGAAAAACTGTTTTTT.

This clone was observed a handful of times. The chain couples TRBV4-2 to TRBJ2-2; D uncertain. Trimming removed 0 bases from V and 6 bases from J, with 11 bases in between. The CDR3 spans 15 residues. Germline V CDR1 and CDR2: LGHNA, YNFKEQ. CDR3 amino acids: CASSQEHGFSGELFF. CDR3 in DNA: TGTGCCAGCAGCCAAGAACATGGTTTTTCCGGGGAGCTGTTTTTT.

The chain carries TRBV28 and TRBJ2-7, with TRBD1 as a possible D gene (7 bases). The germline V gene encodes CDR1 MDHEN and CDR2 SYDVKM. CDR3 length: 12 amino acids. Trimming pared 5 bases from V and 3 bases from J, leaving 8 bases between. The CDR3 protein is CASSQGGYEQYF. The CDR3 DNA reads TGTGCCAGCAGTCAGGGGGGCTACGAGCAGTACTTC.

This chain connects TRBV7-9 to TRBJ2-1; 9 bases line up with TRBD2. Germline CDR1 reads SEHNR; CDR2 reads FQNEAQ (reference sequence). J was trimmed by 6 bases and V by 4 bases; bases with no gene match: 7. This CDR3 is built from 15 residues. The CDR3 sequence: CASSSGTSYVNEQFF. Here the CDR3 DNA reads TGTGCCAGCAGCTCCGGGACTAGCTATGTCAATGAGCAGTTCTTC.

The chain recombines TRBV11-3 with TRBJ1-5, with D perhaps TRBD1 (5 bases). The germline CDR1 and CDR2 sequences are SGHNT and YENEEA. The CDR3 sequence is 14 residues long. V was pared by 0 bases and J by 7 bases, with 10 bases between. The CDR3 nucleotides read TGTGCCAGCAGCTTAGACAGGGCGGCACAGCCCCAGCATTTT. It codes for CASSLDRAAQPQHF. Full variable domain (outside the CDR3, taken from reference TRBV11-3 and TRBJ1-5): EAGVVQSPRYKIIEKKQPVAFWCNPISGHNTLYWYLQNLGQGPELLIRYENEEAVDDSQLPKDRFSAERLKGVDSTLKIQPAELGDSAVYLCASSLDRAAQPQHFGDGTRLSIL.

This clone was found a few times. This chain uses TRBV5-1 with TRBJ2-1; 9 bases are shared with TRBD2. Germline lookup yields CDR1 SGHRS and CDR2 YFSETQ. Losses at the gene ends were 1 base for V and 9 bases for J; bases not matched to a gene: 8. CDR3 length: 15 amino acids. CDR3 DNA: TGCGCCAGCAGCTTGCGGCGGGAGGGCCGAGGTGAGCAGTTCTTC. Its protein is CASSLRREGRGEQFF.

The chain employs TRBV5-1 and TRBJ2-5, with 9 nucleotides matching TRBD1. Trimming cost V 3 bases and J 11 bases; bases outside gene matches: 8. The CDR3 contains 13 residues. In germline, CDR1 is SGHRS, CDR2 YFSETQ. CDR3: CASSSGTGYAQYF. The CDR3, as DNA: TGCGCCAGCAGCTCCGGGACAGGGTACGCGCAGTACTTC.

This clone was seen a few times. The V call is TRBV25-1, the J call TRBJ2-3, with 7 bases identical to TRBD1. Germline V gives CDR1 MGHDK, CDR2 SYGVNS. V shed 4 bases and J 4 bases; nucleotides not matched to a gene: 5. This CDR3 has 14 residues. This CDR3 is CASSGNRGADTQYF. The CDR3 DNA reads TGTGCCAGCAGTGGTAACAGGGGCGCAGATACGCAGTATTTT. Supplemented by reference TRBV25-1 and TRBJ2-3, the full variable domain reads EADIYQTPRYLVIGTGKKITLECSQTMGHDKMYWYQQDPGMELHLIHYSYGVNSTEKGDLSSESTVSRIRTEHFPLTLESARPSHTSQYLCASSGNRGADTQYFGPGTRLTVL.